This T cell receptor beta chain was identified during a study of PD-L1 blockade in urothelial cancer. The time point: peripheral blood 6 weeks after treatment start. The CDR3 is 14 residues long. V lost 3 bases and J 1 base, leaving 9 bases between the germline ends. CDR1 is ENHRY and CDR2 is SYGVKD in the germline V gene. Data came from immunoSEQ multiplex PCR; TCRdb stores just in-frame clones and leaves some out. The sample holds about 43,000 clones; about 80% are singletons and the top ten take roughly 15%. This clonotype originated in a man aged 55 to 70 with urothelial cancer. The chain employs TRBV10-3 and TRBJ1-1; tentative D call: TRBD1 (6 bases). The source material was PBMCs, sampled around atezolizumab (anti-PD-L1) treatment. The CDR3, as DNA: TGTGCCATCAGTGATAGGGGACAGAACACTGAAGCTTTCTTT. Protein product: CAISDRGQNTEAFF.